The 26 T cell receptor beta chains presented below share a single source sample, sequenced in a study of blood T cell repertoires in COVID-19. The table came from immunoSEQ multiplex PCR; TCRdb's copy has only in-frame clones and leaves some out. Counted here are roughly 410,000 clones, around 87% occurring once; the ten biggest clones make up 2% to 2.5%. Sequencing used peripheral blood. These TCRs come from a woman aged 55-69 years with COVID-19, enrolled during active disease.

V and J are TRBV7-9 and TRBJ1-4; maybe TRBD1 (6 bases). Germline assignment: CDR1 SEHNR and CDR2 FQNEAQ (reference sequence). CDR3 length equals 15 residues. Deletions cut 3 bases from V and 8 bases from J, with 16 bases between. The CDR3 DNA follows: TGTGCCAGCAGCTTGGGGGCAGCTCCTAGGGAAAAACTGTTTTTT. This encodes CASSLGAAPREKLFF.

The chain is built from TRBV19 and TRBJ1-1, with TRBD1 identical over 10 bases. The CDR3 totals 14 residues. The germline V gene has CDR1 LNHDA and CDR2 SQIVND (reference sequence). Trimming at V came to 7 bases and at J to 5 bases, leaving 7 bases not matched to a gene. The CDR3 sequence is CASKVDRGRTEAFF. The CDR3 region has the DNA TGTGCCAGTAAGGTAGACAGGGGGCGTACTGAAGCTTTCTTT.

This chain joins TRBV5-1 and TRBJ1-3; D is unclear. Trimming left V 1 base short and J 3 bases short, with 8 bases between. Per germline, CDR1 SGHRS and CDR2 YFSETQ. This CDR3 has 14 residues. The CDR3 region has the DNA TGCGCCAGCAGCTTGTCAGGCGATGGAAACACCATATATTTT. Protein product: CASSLSGDGNTIYF.

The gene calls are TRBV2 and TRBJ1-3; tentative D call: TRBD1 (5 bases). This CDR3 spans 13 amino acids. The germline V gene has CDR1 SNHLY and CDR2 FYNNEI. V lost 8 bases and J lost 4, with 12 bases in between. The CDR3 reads CASQQVGGNTIYF. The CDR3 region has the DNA TGTGCCAGCCAACAGGTCGGCGGAAACACCATATATTTT.

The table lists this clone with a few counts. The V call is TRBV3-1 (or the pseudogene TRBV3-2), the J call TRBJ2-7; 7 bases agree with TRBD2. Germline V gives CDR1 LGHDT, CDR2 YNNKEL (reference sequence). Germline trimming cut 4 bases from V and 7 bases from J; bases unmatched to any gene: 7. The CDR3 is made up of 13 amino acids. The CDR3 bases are TGTGCCAGCAGCCGGGCGCGGGGGATGGAGCAGTACTTC. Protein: CASSRARGMEQYF.

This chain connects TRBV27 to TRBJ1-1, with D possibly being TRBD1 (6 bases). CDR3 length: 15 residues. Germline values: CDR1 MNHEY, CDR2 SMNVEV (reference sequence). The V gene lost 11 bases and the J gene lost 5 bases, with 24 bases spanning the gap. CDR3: CADPGHTPRRTEAFF. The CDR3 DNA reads TGTGCCGATCCGGGACATACACCCCGAAGGACTGAAGCTTTCTTT.

As DNA, the CDR3 is TGTGCCAGCAGCCAAGTCGGGACAGGGGTGTACGAGCAGTACTTC. This codes for CASSQVGTGVYEQYF. The genes are TRBV3-1 (or the pseudogene TRBV3-2) and TRBJ2-7, with 10 bases lining up with TRBD1. This CDR3 spans 15 amino acids. CDR1 and CDR2 (germline): LGHDT, YNNKEL (reference sequence). The J segment lost 4 bases and the V segment lost 1 base, leaving 4 bases of the junction unmatched.

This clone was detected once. The CDR3 sequence is CASSSAPRGGTEAFF. CDR3 bases: TGCGCCAGCAGCTCAGCCCCGCGGGGTGGCACTGAAGCTTTCTTT. The chain is built from TRBV5-1 and TRBJ1-1; D uncertain. V lost 3 bases, J lost 4 bases, and 16 bases lay in between. CDR3 length equals 15 residues. Germline CDR1 reads SGHRS; CDR2 reads YFSETQ.

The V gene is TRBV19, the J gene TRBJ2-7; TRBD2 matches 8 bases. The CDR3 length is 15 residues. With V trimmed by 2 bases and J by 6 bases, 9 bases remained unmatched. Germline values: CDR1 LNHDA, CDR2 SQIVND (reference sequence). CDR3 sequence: CASSITPWTSSEQYF. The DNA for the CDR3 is TGTGCCAGTAGTATAACCCCCTGGACTAGCAGCGAGCAGTACTTC.

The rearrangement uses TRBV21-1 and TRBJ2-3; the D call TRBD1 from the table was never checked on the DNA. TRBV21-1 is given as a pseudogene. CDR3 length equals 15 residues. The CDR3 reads CASSSRGQSTDTQYF. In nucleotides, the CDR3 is TGTGCCAGCAGCTCGAGGGGGCAGAGCACAGATACGCAGTATTTT.

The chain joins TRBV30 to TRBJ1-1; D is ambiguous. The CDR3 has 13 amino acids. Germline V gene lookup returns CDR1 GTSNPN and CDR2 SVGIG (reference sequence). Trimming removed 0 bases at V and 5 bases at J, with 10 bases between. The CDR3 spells CAWSVTAMTEAFF. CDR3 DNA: TGTGCCTGGAGTGTCACCGCGATGACTGAAGCTTTCTTT.

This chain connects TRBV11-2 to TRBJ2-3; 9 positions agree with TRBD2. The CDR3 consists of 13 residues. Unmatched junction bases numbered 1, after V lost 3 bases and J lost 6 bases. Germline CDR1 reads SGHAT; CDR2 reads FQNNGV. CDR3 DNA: TGTGCCAGCAGCTTTCTAGCGGGGGATACGCAGTATTTT. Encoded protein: CASSFLAGDTQYF.

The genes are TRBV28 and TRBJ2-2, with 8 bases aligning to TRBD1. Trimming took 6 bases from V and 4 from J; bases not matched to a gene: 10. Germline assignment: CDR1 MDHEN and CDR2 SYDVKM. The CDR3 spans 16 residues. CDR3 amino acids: CASSPSGQGVTGELFF. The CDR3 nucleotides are TGTGCCAGCAGCCCTTCAGGACAGGGAGTCACCGGGGAGCTGTTTTTT.

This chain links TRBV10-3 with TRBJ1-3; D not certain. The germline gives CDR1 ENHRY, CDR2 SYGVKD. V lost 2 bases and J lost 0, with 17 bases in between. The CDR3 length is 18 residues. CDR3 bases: TGTGCCATCAGTGAGATATTTAGTCAGGCGCCCTCTGGAAACACCATATATTTT. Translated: CAISEIFSQAPSGNTIYF.

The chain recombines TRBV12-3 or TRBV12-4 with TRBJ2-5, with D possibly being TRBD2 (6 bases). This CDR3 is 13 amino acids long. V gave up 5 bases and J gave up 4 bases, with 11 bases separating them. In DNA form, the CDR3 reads TGTGCCAGCAGTCTGGGGGAGGTAGAGACCCAGTACTTC. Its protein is CASSLGEVETQYF.

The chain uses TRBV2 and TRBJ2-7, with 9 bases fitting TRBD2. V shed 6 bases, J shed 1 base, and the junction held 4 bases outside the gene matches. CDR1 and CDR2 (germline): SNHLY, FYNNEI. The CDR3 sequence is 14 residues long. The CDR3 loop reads CASRSGGSSYEQYF. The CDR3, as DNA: TGTGCCAGCAGAAGCGGGGGGTCTTCCTACGAGCAGTACTTC.

CDR3 DNA sequence: TGTGCCAGCGGCCGAACAGGCGGGGCAATACAAGAGACCCAGTACTTC. Residues: CASGRTGGAIQETQYF. The gene calls are TRBV5-4 and TRBJ2-5; TRBD2 might be the D (6 bases). The CDR3 spans 16 residues. Trimming took 7 bases from V and 2 from J, leaving 21 bases between them. Germline V CDR1 and CDR2: SGHNT, YYREEE (reference sequence). Full variable domain (outside the CDR3, taken from reference TRBV5-4 and TRBJ2-5): ETGVTQSPTHLIKTRGQQVTLRCSSQSGHNTVSWYQQALGQGPQFIFQYYREEENGRGNFPPRFSGLQFPNYSSELNVNALELDDSALYLCASGRTGGAIQETQYFGPGTRLLVL.

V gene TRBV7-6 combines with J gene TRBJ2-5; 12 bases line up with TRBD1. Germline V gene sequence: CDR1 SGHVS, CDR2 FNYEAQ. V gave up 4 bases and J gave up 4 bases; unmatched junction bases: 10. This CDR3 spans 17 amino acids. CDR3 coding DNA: TGTGCCAGCAGCTCGGATCTGGGGACAGGGGGCGGAGAGACCCAGTACTTC. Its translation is CASSSDLGTGGGETQYF.

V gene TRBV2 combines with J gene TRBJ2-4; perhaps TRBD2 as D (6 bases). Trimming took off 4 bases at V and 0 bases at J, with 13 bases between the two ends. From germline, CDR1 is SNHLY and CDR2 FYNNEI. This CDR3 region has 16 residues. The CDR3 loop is CASSVGGNLAKNIQYF. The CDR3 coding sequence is TGTGCCAGCAGTGTCGGGGGAAATCTAGCCAAAAACATTCAGTACTTC.

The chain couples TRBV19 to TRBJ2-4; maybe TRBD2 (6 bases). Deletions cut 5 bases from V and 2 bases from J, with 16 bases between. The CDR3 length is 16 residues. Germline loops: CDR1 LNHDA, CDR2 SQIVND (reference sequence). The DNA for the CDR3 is TGTGCCAGTAGTCCGAGACTAGATCAGTCCAAAAACATTCAGTACTTC. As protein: CASSPRLDQSKNIQYF.

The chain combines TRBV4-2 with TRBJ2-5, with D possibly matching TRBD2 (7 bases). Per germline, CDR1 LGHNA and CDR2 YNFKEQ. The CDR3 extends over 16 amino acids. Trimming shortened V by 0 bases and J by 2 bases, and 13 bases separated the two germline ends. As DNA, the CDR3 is TGTGCCAGCAGCCAAGAACGGGGGGCCGGACAAGAGACCCAGTACTTC. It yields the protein CASSQERGAGQETQYF.

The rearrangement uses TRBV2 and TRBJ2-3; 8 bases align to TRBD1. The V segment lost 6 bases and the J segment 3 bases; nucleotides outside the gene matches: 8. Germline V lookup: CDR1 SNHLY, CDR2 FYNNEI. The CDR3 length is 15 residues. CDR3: CASSRQGLRTDTQYF. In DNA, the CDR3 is TGTGCCAGCAGCAGACAGGGGTTAAGGACAGATACGCAGTATTTT.

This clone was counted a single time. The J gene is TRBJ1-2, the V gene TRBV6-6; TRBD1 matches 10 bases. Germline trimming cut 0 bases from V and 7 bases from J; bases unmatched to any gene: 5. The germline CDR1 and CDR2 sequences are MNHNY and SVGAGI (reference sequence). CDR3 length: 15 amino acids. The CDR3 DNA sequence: TGTGCCAGCAGTTACTCTGGACAGGGGGAGGCTGGCTACACCTTC. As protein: CASSYSGQGEAGYTF.

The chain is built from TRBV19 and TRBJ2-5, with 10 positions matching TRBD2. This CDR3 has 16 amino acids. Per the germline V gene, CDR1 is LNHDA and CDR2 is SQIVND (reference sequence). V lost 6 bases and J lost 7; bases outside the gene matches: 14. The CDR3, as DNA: TGTGCCAGTAGGAGCGTGTCGGCTAGCGGGGGCGGGACCCAGTACTTC. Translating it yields CASRSVSASGGGTQYF.

As DNA, the CDR3 is TGTGCCACCAGTGACAGGGGACAGGGGTTCAATCAGCCCCAGCATTTT. Its protein is CATSDRGQGFNQPQHF. The chain has TRBV24-1 and TRBJ1-5; TRBD1 agrees at 10 bases. The CDR3 consists of 16 residues. CDR1 is KGHDR, CDR2 SFDVKD, per germline. Germline trimming cut 4 bases from V and 3 bases from J; bases unmatched to any gene: 5.

The CDR3 DNA reads as TGTGCCAGCAGCCATAGCGGGACCTACGAGCAGTACTTC. This gives the protein CASSHSGTYEQYF. This chain joins TRBV4-2 and TRBJ2-7; TRBD2 agrees at 8 bases. Germline V gives CDR1 LGHNA, CDR2 YNFKEQ. The CDR3 extends over 13 amino acids. With 3 bases clipped from V and 2 bases from J, the junction kept 0 bases outside the gene matches.